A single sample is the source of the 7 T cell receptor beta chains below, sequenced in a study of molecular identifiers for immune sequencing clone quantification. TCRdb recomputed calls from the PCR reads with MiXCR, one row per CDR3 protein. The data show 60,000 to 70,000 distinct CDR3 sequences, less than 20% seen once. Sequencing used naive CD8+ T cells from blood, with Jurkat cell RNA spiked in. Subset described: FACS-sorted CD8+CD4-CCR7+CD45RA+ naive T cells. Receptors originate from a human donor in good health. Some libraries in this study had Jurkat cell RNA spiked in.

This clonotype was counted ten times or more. DNA of the CDR3: TGCGCCAGCAGCTTGGCCGAAAATTCACCCCTCCACTTT. Translating it yields CASSLAENSPLHF. This chain uses TRBV5-1 with TRBJ1-6, with D unresolved. The CDR3 has 13 residues. Per germline, CDR1 SGHRS and CDR2 YFSETQ. The V gene lost 0 bases and the J gene lost 7 bases, with 5 bases spanning the gap.

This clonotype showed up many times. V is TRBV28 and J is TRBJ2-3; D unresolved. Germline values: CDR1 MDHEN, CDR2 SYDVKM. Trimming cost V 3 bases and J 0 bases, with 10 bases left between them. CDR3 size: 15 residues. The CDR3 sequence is CASSFSSASTDTQYF. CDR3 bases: TGTGCCAGCAGTTTTTCGTCAGCTAGCACAGATACGCAGTATTTT.

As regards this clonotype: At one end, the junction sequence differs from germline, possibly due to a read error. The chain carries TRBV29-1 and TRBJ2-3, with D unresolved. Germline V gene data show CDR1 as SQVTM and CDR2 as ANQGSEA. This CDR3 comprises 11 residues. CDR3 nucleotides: TGCAGCGTTGACCTCTCAGATAGGCAGTATTTT. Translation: CSVDLSDRQYF.

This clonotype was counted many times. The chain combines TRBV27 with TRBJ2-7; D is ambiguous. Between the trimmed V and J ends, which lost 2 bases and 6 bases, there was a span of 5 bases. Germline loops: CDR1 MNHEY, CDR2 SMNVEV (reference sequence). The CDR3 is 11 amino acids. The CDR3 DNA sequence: TGTGCCAGCAGTTTAGGGCTCGAGCAGTACTTC. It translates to CASSLGLEQYF.

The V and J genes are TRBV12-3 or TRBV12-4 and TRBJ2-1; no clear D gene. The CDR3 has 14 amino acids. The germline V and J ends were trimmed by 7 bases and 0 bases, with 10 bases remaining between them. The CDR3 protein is CASTVRFSYNEQFF. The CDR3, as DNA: TGTGCCAGCACGGTTAGGTTCTCCTACAATGAGCAGTTCTTC.

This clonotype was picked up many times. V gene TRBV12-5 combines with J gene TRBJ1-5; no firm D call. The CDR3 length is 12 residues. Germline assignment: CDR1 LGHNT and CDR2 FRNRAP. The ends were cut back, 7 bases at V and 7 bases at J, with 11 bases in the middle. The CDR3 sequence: CASAKSGQPQHF. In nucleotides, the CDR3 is TGTGCTAGTGCTAAATCCGGGCAGCCCCAGCATTTT.

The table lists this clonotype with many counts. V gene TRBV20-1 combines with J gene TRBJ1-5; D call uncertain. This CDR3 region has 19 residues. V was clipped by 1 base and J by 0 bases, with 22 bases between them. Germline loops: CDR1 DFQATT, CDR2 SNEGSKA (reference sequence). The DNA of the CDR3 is TGCAGTGCTAGAGGCCAGGTTGGCCGAGGCTGGCATAGCAATCAGCCCCAGCATTTT. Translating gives CSARGQVGRGWHSNQPQHF.